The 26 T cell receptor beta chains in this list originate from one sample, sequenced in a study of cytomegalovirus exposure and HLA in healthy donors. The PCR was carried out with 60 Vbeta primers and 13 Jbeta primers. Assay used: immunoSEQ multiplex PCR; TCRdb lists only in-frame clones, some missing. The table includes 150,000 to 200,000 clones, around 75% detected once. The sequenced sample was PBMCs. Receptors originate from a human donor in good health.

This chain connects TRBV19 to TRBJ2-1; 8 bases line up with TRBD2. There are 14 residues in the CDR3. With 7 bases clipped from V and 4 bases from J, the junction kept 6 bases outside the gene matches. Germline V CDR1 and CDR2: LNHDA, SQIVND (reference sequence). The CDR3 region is CASKISGGYNEQFF. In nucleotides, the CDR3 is TGTGCCAGTAAAATCAGCGGGGGATACAATGAGCAGTTCTTC.

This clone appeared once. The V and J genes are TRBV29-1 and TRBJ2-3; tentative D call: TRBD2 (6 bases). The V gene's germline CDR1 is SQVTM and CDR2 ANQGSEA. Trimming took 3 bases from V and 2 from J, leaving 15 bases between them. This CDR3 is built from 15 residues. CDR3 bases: TGCAGCGTTGAGTCGACTAGGGAAGTCACAGATACGCAGTATTTT. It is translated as CSVESTREVTDTQYF.

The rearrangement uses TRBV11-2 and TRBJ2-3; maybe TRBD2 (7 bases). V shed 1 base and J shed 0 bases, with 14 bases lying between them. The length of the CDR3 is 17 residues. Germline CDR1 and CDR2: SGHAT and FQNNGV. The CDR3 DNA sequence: TGTGCCAGCAGCTTAGGGGGAGGGGGTCGGAGCACAGATACGCAGTATTTT. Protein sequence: CASSLGGGGRSTDTQYF.

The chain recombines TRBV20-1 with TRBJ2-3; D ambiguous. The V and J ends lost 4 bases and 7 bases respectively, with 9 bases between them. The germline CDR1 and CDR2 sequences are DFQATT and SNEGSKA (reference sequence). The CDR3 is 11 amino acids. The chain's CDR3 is CSAIAEYTQYF. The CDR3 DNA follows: TGCAGTGCTATCGCGGAGTATACGCAGTATTTT.

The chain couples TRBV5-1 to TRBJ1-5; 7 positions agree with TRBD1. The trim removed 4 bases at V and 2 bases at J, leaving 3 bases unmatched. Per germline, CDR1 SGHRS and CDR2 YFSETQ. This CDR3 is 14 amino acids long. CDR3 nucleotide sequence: TGCGCCAGCAGCCCTGGACAGGGCAATCAGCCCCAGCATTTT. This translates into CASSPGQGNQPQHF.

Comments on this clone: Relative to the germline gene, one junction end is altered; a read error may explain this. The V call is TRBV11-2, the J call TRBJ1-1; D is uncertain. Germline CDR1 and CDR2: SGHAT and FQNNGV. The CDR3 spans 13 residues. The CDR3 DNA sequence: TGTGCCAGCAGCTTAGTATTCGAAAGTGGCGGGATCTTT. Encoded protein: CASSLVFESGGIF. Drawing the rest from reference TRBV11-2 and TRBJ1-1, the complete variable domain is EAGVAQSPRYKIIEKRQSVAFWCNPISGHATLYWYQQILGQGPKLLIQFQNNGVVDDSQLPKDRFSAERLKGVDSTLKIQPAKLEDSAVYLCASSLVFESGGIFGQGTRLTVV.

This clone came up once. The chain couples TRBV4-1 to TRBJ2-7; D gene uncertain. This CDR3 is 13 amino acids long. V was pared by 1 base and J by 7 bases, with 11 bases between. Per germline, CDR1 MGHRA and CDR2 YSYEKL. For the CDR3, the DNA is TGCGCCAGCAGCCAAGTGGAAGCGCGTGAGCAGTACTTC. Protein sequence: CASSQVEAREQYF.

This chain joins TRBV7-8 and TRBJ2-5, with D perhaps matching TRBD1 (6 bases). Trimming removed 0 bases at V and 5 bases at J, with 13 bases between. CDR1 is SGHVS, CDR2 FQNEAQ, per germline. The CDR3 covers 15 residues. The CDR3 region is CASSLARQGKETQYF. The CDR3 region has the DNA TGTGCCAGCAGCTTAGCCCGGCAGGGGAAGGAGACCCAGTACTTC.

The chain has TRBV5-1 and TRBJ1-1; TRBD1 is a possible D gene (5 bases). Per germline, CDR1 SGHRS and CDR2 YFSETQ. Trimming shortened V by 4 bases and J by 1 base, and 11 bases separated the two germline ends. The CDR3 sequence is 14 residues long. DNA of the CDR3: TGCGCCAGCAGCGCGGGGGAGCAGAACACTGAAGCTTTCTTT. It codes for CASSAGEQNTEAFF.

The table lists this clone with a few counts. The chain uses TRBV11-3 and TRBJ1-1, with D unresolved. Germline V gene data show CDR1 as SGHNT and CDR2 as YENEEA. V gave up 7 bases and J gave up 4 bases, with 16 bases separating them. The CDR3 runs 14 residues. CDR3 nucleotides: TGTGCCAGCACCCCATATGGAGGGAGCACTGAAGCTTTCTTT. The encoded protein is CASTPYGGSTEAFF.

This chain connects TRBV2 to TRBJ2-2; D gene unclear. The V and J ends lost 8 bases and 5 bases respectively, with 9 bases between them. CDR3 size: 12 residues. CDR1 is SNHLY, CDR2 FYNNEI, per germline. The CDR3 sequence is CASGTDTGELFF. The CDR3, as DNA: TGTGCCAGCGGAACAGATACCGGGGAGCTGTTTTTT.

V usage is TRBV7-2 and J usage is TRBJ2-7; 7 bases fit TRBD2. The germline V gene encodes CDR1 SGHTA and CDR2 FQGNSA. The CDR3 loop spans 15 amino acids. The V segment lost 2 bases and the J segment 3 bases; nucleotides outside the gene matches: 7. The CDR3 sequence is CASSLSRAGNYEQYF. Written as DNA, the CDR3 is TGTGCCAGCAGCTTAAGTCGAGCGGGGAACTACGAGCAGTACTTC.

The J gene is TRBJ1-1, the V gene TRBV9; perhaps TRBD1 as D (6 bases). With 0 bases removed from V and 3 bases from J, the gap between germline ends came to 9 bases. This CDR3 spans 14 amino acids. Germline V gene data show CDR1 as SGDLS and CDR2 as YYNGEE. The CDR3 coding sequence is TGTGCCAGCAGCGTAGAGTCAGGGGACACTGAAGCTTTCTTT. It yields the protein CASSVESGDTEAFF.

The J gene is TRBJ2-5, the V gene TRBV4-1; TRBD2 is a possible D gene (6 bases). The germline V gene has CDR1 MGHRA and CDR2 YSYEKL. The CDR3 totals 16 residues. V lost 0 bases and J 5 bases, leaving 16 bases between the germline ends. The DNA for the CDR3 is TGCGCCAGCAGCCAAGATCTCTCCCCAGGGAGGGAGACCCAGTACTTC. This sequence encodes CASSQDLSPGRETQYF.

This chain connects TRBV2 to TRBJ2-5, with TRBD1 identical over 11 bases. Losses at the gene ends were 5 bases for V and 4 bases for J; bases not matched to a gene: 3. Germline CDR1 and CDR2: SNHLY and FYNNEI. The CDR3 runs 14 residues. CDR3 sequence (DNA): TGTGCCAGCAGTAGGACAGGGGGCGGAGAGACCCAGTACTTC. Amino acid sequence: CASSRTGGGETQYF.

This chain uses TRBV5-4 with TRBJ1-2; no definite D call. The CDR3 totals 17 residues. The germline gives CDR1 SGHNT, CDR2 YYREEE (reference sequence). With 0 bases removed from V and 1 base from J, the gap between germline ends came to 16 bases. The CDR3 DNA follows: TGTGCCAGCAGCTTGGGCGCGGATACTAGGGTTAACTATGGCTACACCTTC. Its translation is CASSLGADTRVNYGYTF.

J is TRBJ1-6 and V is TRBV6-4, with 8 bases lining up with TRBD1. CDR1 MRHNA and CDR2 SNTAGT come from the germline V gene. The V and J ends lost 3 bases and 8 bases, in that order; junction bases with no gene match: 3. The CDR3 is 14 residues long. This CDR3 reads CASSEDRVDSPLHF. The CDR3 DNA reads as TGTGCCAGCAGTGAGGACAGGGTAGATTCACCCCTCCACTTT.

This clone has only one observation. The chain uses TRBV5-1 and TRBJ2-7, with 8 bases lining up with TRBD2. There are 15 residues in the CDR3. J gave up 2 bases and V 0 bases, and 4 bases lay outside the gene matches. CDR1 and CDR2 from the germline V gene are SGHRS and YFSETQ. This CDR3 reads CASSLDSGGPYEQYF. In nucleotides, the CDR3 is TGCGCCAGCAGCTTGGACAGCGGGGGCCCCTACGAGCAGTACTTC. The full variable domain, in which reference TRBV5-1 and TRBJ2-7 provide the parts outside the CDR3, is KAGVTQTPRYLIKTRGQQVTLSCSPISGHRSVSWYQQTPGQGLQFLFEYFSETQRNKGNFPGRFSGRQFSNSRSEMNVSTLELGDSALYLCASSLDSGGPYEQYFGPGTRLTVT.

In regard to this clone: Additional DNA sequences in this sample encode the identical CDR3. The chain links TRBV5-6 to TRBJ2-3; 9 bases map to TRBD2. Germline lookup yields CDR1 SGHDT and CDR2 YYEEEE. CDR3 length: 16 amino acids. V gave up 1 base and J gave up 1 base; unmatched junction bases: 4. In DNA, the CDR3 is TGTGCCAGCAGCTTGACAGCGGGGGGACGCACAGATACGCAGTATTTT. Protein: CASSLTAGGRTDTQYF.

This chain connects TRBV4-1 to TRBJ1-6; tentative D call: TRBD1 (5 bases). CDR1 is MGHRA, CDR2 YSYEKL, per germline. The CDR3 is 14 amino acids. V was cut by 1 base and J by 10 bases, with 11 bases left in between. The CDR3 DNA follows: TGCGCCAGCAGCCAAGGGGGAGGGGAATCACCCCTCCACTTT. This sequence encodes CASSQGGGESPLHF.

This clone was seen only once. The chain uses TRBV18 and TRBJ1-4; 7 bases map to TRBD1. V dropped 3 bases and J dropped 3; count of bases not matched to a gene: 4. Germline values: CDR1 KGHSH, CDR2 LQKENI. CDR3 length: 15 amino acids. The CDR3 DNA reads TGTGCCAGCTCACCGGACAGGCCACCTAATGAAAAACTGTTTTTT. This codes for CASSPDRPPNEKLFF.

CDR3 DNA sequence: TGTGCCAGCAGTCAAAAGGGGGACAGGGGGCGCGAGGAGACCCAGTACTTC. Amino acids: CASSQKGDRGREETQYF. The chain links TRBV2 to TRBJ2-5; 12 bases match TRBD1. V shed 5 bases, J shed 5 bases, and the junction held 12 bases outside the gene matches. CDR1 SNHLY and CDR2 FYNNEI come from the germline V gene. The CDR3 consists of 17 residues.

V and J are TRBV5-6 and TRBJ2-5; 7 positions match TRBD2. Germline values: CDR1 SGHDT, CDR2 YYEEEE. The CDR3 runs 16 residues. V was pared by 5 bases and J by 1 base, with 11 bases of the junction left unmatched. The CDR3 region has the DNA TGTGCCAGCAGTTTCCCGGGACTATCCTTCCAAGAGACCCAGTACTTC. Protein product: CASSFPGLSFQETQYF.

The CDR3 region is CASSRVTAGYTF. The CDR3 DNA is TGTGCCAGTAGTAGAGTGACAGCTGGCTACACCTTC. V usage is TRBV19 and J usage is TRBJ1-2; TRBD1 might be the D (5 bases). Deletions cut 4 bases from V and 7 bases from J, with 10 bases between. The CDR3 sequence is 12 residues long. From germline, CDR1 is LNHDA and CDR2 SQIVND (reference sequence).

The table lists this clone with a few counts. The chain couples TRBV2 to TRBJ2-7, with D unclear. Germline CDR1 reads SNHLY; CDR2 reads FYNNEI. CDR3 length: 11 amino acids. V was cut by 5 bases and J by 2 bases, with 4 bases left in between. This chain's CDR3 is CASSFTYEQYF. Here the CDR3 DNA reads TGTGCCAGCAGTTTTACCTACGAGCAGTACTTC.

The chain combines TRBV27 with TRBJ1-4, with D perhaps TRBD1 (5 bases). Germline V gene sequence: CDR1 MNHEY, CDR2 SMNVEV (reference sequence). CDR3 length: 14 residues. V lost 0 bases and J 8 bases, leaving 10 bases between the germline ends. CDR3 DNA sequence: TGTGCCAGCAGTTTATCAGAACGGGGGGAAAAACTGTTTTTT. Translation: CASSLSERGEKLFF.